One sample yielded the 31 T cell receptor beta chains listed below, sequenced in a study of CD8 T cells in ankylosing spondylitis. TCRdb used MiXCR to reprocess the 5' RACE reads, holding one entry per CDR3 protein. The data show under 300,000 distinct CDR3 sequences, about 10% seen once. Sequencing was done on a sample of blood, either unsorted or a sorted T cell fraction (not recorded which). All receptors come from a male donor with ankylosing spondylitis or in good health (not recorded which).

Only a few counts were recorded for this clonotype. The chain is built from TRBV3-1 and TRBJ2-3, with TRBD2 as a possible D gene (5 bases). Germline V lookup: CDR1 LGHDT, CDR2 YNNKEL (reference sequence). The CDR3 extends over 15 amino acids. V dropped 1 base and J dropped 0 bases, with 8 bases sitting between them. CDR3 amino acids: CASSQVSGSTDTQYF. The CDR3 DNA is TGTGCCAGCAGCCAAGTCAGCGGTAGCACAGATACGCAGTATTTT.

This clonotype was seen more than once but under ten times. The chain is built from TRBV27 and TRBJ2-7; a weak D match, TRBD1 (6 bases). The germline V gene has CDR1 MNHEY and CDR2 SMNVEV (reference sequence). V lost 5 bases, J lost 3 bases, and 17 bases lay in between. There are 15 residues in the CDR3. DNA for the CDR3: TGTGCCAGCAGTACCCTCGGGACACCGAGCTACGAGCAGTACTTC. It is translated as CASSTLGTPSYEQYF.

The sample holds many counts of this clonotype. The chain links TRBV6-1 to TRBJ2-5; tentative D call: TRBD1 (6 bases). CDR3 size: 14 residues. Germline V CDR1 and CDR2: MNHNS, SASEGT. Trimming left V 6 bases short and J 2 bases short, with 13 bases between. The CDR3 here is CASRAGTNQETQYF. The CDR3 bases are TGTGCCAGCAGGGCCGGGACAAATCAAGAGACCCAGTACTTC.

There are many counts of this clonotype. The V gene is TRBV25-1, the J gene TRBJ2-1; 13 nucleotides line up with TRBD2. Germline trimming cut 3 bases from V and 6 bases from J; bases unmatched to any gene: 8. Germline CDR1 reads MGHDK; CDR2 reads SYGVNS. The CDR3 runs 17 residues. The CDR3 is CASSDKGRTSGGNEQFF. CDR3 nucleotide sequence: TGTGCCAGCAGTGATAAAGGACGGACTAGCGGGGGCAATGAGCAGTTCTTC.

This clonotype has ten or more counts. The CDR3 loop reads CASSQSGALAKNIQYF. The CDR3 region has the DNA TGTGCCAGCAGTCAGTCAGGGGCCCTAGCCAAAAACATTCAGTACTTC. The V call is TRBV25-1, the J call TRBJ2-4, with a weak D call TRBD1 (6 bases). CDR3 length: 16 amino acids. Trimming stripped 5 bases from V and 0 bases from J, with 14 bases between. Germline V gene sequence: CDR1 MGHDK, CDR2 SYGVNS.

The sample holds many counts of this clonotype. CDR3 in DNA: TGCAGTGCTAGAGATCGGGGGGGAGCCAAAAACATTCAGTACTTC. This codes for CSARDRGGAKNIQYF. The chain employs TRBV20-1 and TRBJ2-4; TRBD2 agrees at 8 bases. Unmatched junction bases numbered 1, after V lost 0 bases and J lost 0 bases. This CDR3 has 15 amino acids. Germline CDR1 and CDR2: DFQATT and SNEGSKA (reference sequence).

This clonotype was detected many times. The genes are TRBV25-1 and TRBJ2-6; D not certain. Per germline, CDR1 MGHDK and CDR2 SYGVNS. The CDR3 is 15 residues long. V lost 4 bases to trimming and J lost 2 bases, with 9 bases between them. CDR3 sequence (DNA): TGTGCCAGCAGTGCCCCTATAGCTGGGGCCAACGTCCTGACTTTC. It encodes CASSAPIAGANVLTF.

Many counts were recorded for this clonotype. The rearrangement joins TRBV20-1 to TRBJ1-1; a weak D match, TRBD1 (5 bases). Germline V lookup: CDR1 DFQATT, CDR2 SNEGSKA (reference sequence). This CDR3 is built from 15 residues. The germline V and J ends were trimmed by 3 bases and 7 bases, with 21 bases remaining between them. CDR3 sequence reads: CSARDLDSLTFEAFF. CDR3 in DNA: TGCAGTGCTAGGGACCTCGACAGCCTCACCTTTGAAGCTTTCTTT.

The genes are TRBV29-1 and TRBJ2-2; TRBD1 agrees at 8 bases. Per the germline V gene, CDR1 is SQVTM and CDR2 is ANQGSEA. V lost 5 bases to trimming and J lost 4 bases; unmatched junction nucleotides: 9. The CDR3 has 15 amino acids. The CDR3 spells CSVLYQGASTGELFF. CDR3 nucleotide sequence: TGCAGCGTTTTGTATCAGGGGGCGAGCACCGGGGAGCTGTTTTTT.

This clonotype has a count of ten or more. V is TRBV7-9 and J is TRBJ2-5, with 9 bases matching TRBD1. CDR3 length equals 14 residues. Trimming at V came to 4 bases and at J to 3 bases, leaving 3 bases not matched to a gene. CDR1 is SEHNR and CDR2 is FQNEAQ in the germline V gene (reference sequence). Written as DNA, the CDR3 is TGTGCCAGCAGCTGGGACAGGGAAAAAGAGACCCAGTACTTC. It encodes CASSWDREKETQYF. Together with reference TRBV7-9 and TRBJ2-5, the CDR3 gives the full variable domain: DTGVSQNPRHKITKRGQNVTFRCDPISEHNRLYWYRQTLGQGPEFLTYFQNEAQLEKSRLLSDRFSAERPKGSFSTLEIQRTEQGDSAMYLCASSWDREKETQYFGPGTRLLVL.

In this sample, this clonotype turned up many times. The rearrangement joins TRBV2 to TRBJ2-3; 12 bases agree with TRBD2. The CDR3 spans 14 residues. V lost 6 bases and J lost 3; bases outside the gene matches: 1. Germline CDR1 is SNHLY and CDR2 is FYNNEI. The CDR3 loop reads CASSGLAGTDTQYF. The CDR3 DNA is TGTGCCAGCAGCGGACTAGCGGGGACAGATACGCAGTATTTT.

Many counts were recorded for this clonotype. V gene TRBV20-1 combines with J gene TRBJ2-5; D tentatively reads TRBD1 or TRBD2 (5 bases each). Germline assignment: CDR1 DFQATT and CDR2 SNEGSKA (reference sequence). The CDR3 is 14 residues long. Trimming stripped 3 bases from V and 3 bases from J, with 14 bases between. The CDR3 bases are TGCAGTGCTAGGGTTGCCGGGACGGAAGAGACCCAGTACTTC. It encodes CSARVAGTEETQYF.

The sample holds a few counts of this clonotype. The chain joins TRBV5-1 to TRBJ2-1; 10 positions agree with TRBD2. Losses at the gene ends were 5 bases for V and 4 bases for J; bases not matched to a gene: 9. In germline, CDR1 is SGHRS, CDR2 YFSETQ. The CDR3 covers 16 residues. DNA for the CDR3: TGCGCCAGCAGTTGGCTAGCGGGGGCATATTACAATGAGCAGTTCTTC. Protein: CASSWLAGAYYNEQFF.

At least ten counts were recorded for this clonotype. V is TRBV30 and J is TRBJ2-7, with TRBD1 as a possible D gene (6 bases). Germline V gene sequence: CDR1 GTSNPN, CDR2 SVGIG (reference sequence). This CDR3 is built from 16 residues. The CDR3 region has the DNA TGTGCATTGGACGATTCCTTACAGGGTCGTATCTACGAGCAGTACTTC. It specifies CALDDSLQGRIYEQYF. Using reference TRBV30 and TRBJ2-7 for the parts outside the CDR3, the full variable domain is SQTIHQWPATLVQPVGSPLSLECTVEGTSNPNLYWYRQAAGRGLQLLFYSVGIGQISSEVPQNLSASRPQDRQFILSSKKLLLSDSGFYLCALDDSLQGRIYEQYFGPGTRLTVT.

This clonotype occurred a few times. The chain employs TRBV7-2 and TRBJ2-7, with 7 bases fitting TRBD1. This CDR3 has 15 amino acids. V trimming: 1 base; J trimming: 0 bases; junction bases outside the gene matches: 3. The germline V gene has CDR1 SGHTA and CDR2 FQGNSA. This CDR3 reads CASSLVGTVSYEQYF. CDR3 in DNA: TGTGCCAGCAGCTTAGTTGGGACAGTCTCCTACGAGCAGTACTTC.

This clonotype was counted ten times or more. One junction end disagrees with the germline gene, perhaps due to a read error. V and J are TRBV24-1 and TRBJ1-1; the D is unclear. The CDR3 spans 10 residues. Germline V gene lookup returns CDR1 KGHDR and CDR2 SFDVKD. CDR3 amino acids: CATSDLEGRF. The CDR3 coding sequence is TGTGCCACCAGTGATTTAGAGGGCCGGTTT.

There are many counts of this clonotype. V usage is TRBV5-1 and J usage is TRBJ2-1; D uncertain. The CDR3 has 18 residues. V was pared by 0 bases and J by 0 bases, with 16 bases between. CDR1 is SGHRS and CDR2 is YFSETQ in the germline V gene. The CDR3: CASSLDATGYGSYNEQFF. The CDR3 nucleotides are TGCGCCAGCAGCTTGGACGCTACCGGATATGGCTCCTACAATGAGCAGTTCTTC.

At least ten counts were recorded for this clonotype. The chain uses TRBV7-6 and TRBJ2-6; 7 nucleotides agree with TRBD2. Germline assignment: CDR1 SGHVS and CDR2 FNYEAQ. The CDR3 has 18 residues. Trimming took 5 bases from V and 4 from J; bases not matched to a gene: 14. CDR3 loop: CASSPPRGGSSGANVLTF. CDR3 in DNA: TGTGCCAGCAGCCCCCCCCGGGGAGGGTCCTCAGGGGCCAACGTCCTGACTTTC.

This clonotype was detected ten times or more. The chain recombines TRBV18 with TRBJ1-1; D remains unclear. Germline V gene data show CDR1 as KGHSH and CDR2 as LQKENI. V gave up 3 bases and J gave up 4 bases, with 12 bases separating them. There are 14 residues in the CDR3. As DNA, the CDR3 is TGTGCCAGCTCACCTTTTCCGTGGAGCACTGAAGCTTTCTTT. Amino acids: CASSPFPWSTEAFF.

For this clonotype: A read error may explain this, as a much larger clone is one base away. V and J are TRBV30 and TRBJ1-4, with D unresolved. The CDR3 totals 15 residues. Germline V gives CDR1 GTSNPN, CDR2 SVGIG (reference sequence). The CDR3 region has the DNA TGTGTCTGGAGTGTTAAACAAGTGACTAATGAAAAACTGTTTTTT. Translated, it gives CVWSVKQVTNEKLFF.

In this sample, this clonotype turned up many times. The J gene is TRBJ2-3, the V gene TRBV20-1; 10 nucleotides match TRBD1. This CDR3 region has 14 residues. CDR1 and CDR2 (germline): DFQATT, SNEGSKA (reference sequence). V lost 3 bases and J lost 3; bases outside the gene matches: 3. The DNA for the CDR3 is TGCAGTGCTAGGGACAGGGGGAGGACAGATACGCAGTATTTT. Protein sequence: CSARDRGRTDTQYF.

In this sample, this clonotype turned up many times. The J gene is TRBJ1-1, the V gene TRBV12-3 or TRBV12-4, with D possibly matching TRBD1 (5 bases). This CDR3 is built from 12 residues. The germline V and J ends were trimmed by 1 base and 11 bases, with 11 bases remaining between them. The CDR3 loop is CASSLGRGTAFF. Here the CDR3 DNA reads TGTGCCAGCAGTTTAGGTCGGGGGACGGCTTTCTTT.

This clonotype was counted ten times or more. The chain uses TRBV4-1 and TRBJ2-7; D may correspond to TRBD1 or TRBD2 (5 bases each). V lost 3 bases, J lost 6 bases, and 15 bases lay in between. This CDR3 contains 14 residues. Germline loops: CDR1 MGHRA, CDR2 YSYEKL. CDR3 amino acids: CASSQPGLGGEQYF. The CDR3, as DNA: TGCGCCAGCAGCCAGCCCGGCCTTGGGGGCGAGCAGTACTTC.

This clonotype occurred a few times. The chain links TRBV12-5 to TRBJ2-1; tentatively, D is TRBD2 (5 bases). The CDR3 is made up of 15 amino acids. Per the germline V gene, CDR1 is LGHNT and CDR2 is FRNRAP. V was pared by 7 bases and J by 0 bases, with 13 bases between. CDR3 nucleotides: TGTGCTAGTGTCAAACCTGGGAGCTCCTACAATGAGCAGTTCTTC. Translated, it gives CASVKPGSSYNEQFF.

V usage is TRBV5-1 and J usage is TRBJ2-7; 7 bases fit TRBD1. The CDR3 is made up of 15 amino acids. CDR1 is SGHRS and CDR2 is YFSETQ in the germline V gene. V shed 0 bases and J 6 bases; nucleotides not matched to a gene: 9. CDR3 residues: CASSLDDRVALEQYF. The DNA for the CDR3 is TGCGCCAGCAGCTTGGACGACAGGGTGGCCCTCGAGCAGTACTTC.

The chain joins TRBV20-1 to TRBJ2-3; 7 bases map to TRBD2. Germline assignment: CDR1 DFQATT and CDR2 SNEGSKA (reference sequence). The CDR3 is 15 amino acids. CDR3 in DNA: TGCTTTGCCCCCCCTAGCGGTTCAATTTCAGATACGCAGTATTTT. Protein: CFAPPSGSISDTQYF.

This clonotype came up many times. The chain has TRBV5-1 and TRBJ2-7; no clear D. Germline loops: CDR1 SGHRS, CDR2 YFSETQ. The germline V and J ends were trimmed by 1 base and 2 bases, with 7 bases remaining between them. The CDR3 is 13 amino acids. The CDR3 DNA follows: TGCGCCAGCAGCTTGTCACAGCCCTACGAGCAGTACTTC. Its protein is CASSLSQPYEQYF.

This clonotype was seen only once. The chain recombines TRBV3-1 with TRBJ1-2; D is uncertain. The CDR3 totals 13 residues. Germline assignment: CDR1 LGHDT and CDR2 YNNKEL (reference sequence). The ends were cut back, 5 bases at V and 0 bases at J, with 7 bases in the middle. DNA for the CDR3: TGTGCCAGCAGCAGCGTTTCTAACTATGGCTACACCTTC. Its translation: CASSSVSNYGYTF.

This clonotype was detected only a few times. V and J are TRBV5-1 and TRBJ2-3; unclear D gene. The CDR3 contains 13 residues. From germline, CDR1 is SGHRS and CDR2 YFSETQ. The V end was cut by 2 bases, the J end by 8 bases, with 12 bases between. CDR3 sequence (DNA): TGCGCCAGCAGCTTCCAGGAGAAGGGTACGCAGTATTTT. Translation gives CASSFQEKGTQYF.

This clonotype was counted many times. The chain joins TRBV4-1 to TRBJ1-5; possibly TRBD1 for D (5 bases). Germline-derived CDR1 and CDR2 are MGHRA and YSYEKL. This CDR3 spans 13 amino acids. Trimming stripped 1 base from V and 6 bases from J, with 7 bases between. The CDR3 protein is CASSQGGGQPQHF. CDR3 nucleotide sequence: TGCGCCAGCAGCCAAGGGGGGGGTCAGCCCCAGCATTTT.

In this sample, this clonotype turned up many times. The rearrangement uses TRBV20-1 and TRBJ2-2; D assignment may be TRBD1 or TRBD2 (5 bases each). The CDR3 spans 15 residues. CDR1 DFQATT and CDR2 SNEGSKA come from the germline V gene (reference sequence). The V gene lost 4 bases and the J gene lost 4 bases, with 16 bases spanning the gap. CDR3 sequence (DNA): TGCAGTGCTACCTCCGGGACCAAACGCACCGGGGAGCTGTTTTTT. This translates into CSATSGTKRTGELFF.